This TCR beta chain is from a study of T cell repertoires in cytomegalovirus infection. Across the study: CMV infection and matching HLA type were both indicated by public TCR beta signatures. Study observations and caveats: Dominating the ex vivo response were TCR beta clonotypes that were CMV-specific and HLA-C-restricted. The cumulative frequency of public TCR beta families identified carriers of CMV plus the relevant HLA.

TCRdb independently ran MiXCR on the reads; one entry per CDR3 protein. Of around 900,000 distinct CDR3 sequences in the sample, roughly 30% were seen once. The CDR3 has 15 residues. V shed 5 bases and J 4 bases; nucleotides not matched to a gene: 10. In regard to this clonotype: What it binds is not known.

This chain connects TRBV12-3 or TRBV12-4 to TRBJ1-1, with TRBD1 matching 7 bases. The TCR was taken from a human donor in good health (CMV status not recorded). Some clones in this sample may be carry-over from other donors' samples. The material sequenced was cultured CD8+ T cells from PBMCs, taken from culture after CMV antigen stimulation. The DNA for the CDR3 is TGTGCCAGCAGTCTGGGCTACAGGGGATTCACTGAAGCTTTCTTT. Translation gives CASSLGYRGFTEAFF.